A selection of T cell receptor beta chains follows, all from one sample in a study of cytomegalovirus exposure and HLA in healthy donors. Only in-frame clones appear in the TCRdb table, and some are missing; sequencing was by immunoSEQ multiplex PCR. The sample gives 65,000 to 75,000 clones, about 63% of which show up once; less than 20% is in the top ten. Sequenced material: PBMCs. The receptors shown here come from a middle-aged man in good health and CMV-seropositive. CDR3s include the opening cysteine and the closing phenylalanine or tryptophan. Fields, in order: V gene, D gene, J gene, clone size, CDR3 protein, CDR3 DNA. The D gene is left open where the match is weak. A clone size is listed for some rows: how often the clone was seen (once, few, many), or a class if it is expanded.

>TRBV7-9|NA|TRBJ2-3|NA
CASRRTDTQYF
TGTGCCAGCAGGAGAACAGATACGCAGTATTTT
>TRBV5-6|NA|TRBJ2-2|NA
CASSLARGTGELFF
TGTGCCAGCAGCTTGGCCCGGGGCACCGGGGAGCTGTTTTTT
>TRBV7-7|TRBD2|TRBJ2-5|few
CASSLHFSGNMETQYF
TGTGCTAGCAGCTTACACTTTAGCGGGAATATGGAGACCCAGTACTTC
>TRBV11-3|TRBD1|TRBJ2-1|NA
CASSLAGQVSNEQFF
TGTGCCAGCAGCTTAGCGGGACAGGTTAGCAATGAGCAGTTCTTC
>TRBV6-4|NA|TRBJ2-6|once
CASSKRGAAGANVLTF
TGTGCCAGCAGTAAAAGGGGCGCGGCCGGGGCCAACGTCCTGACTTTC
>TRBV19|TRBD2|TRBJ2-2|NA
CASSILPGLSNTGELFF
TGTGCCAGTAGTATCCTTCCGGGACTATCGAACACCGGGGAGCTGTTTTTT
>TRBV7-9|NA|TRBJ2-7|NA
CSSSFSDEQYF
TGTTCCAGCAGCTTTTCCGACGAGCAGTACTTC
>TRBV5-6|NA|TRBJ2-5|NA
CASSRSGVETQYF
TGTGCCAGCAGCCGCTCCGGGGTAGAGACCCAGTACTTC
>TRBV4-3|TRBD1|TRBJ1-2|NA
CASSPDRGPYGYTF
TGCGCCAGCAGCCCGGACAGGGGGCCCTATGGCTACACCTTC
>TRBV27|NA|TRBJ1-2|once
CASSPRTEGGYTF
TGTGCCAGCAGTCCTCGGACAGAGGGTGGCTACACCTTC
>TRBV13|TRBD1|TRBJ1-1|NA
CASSPGTGNTEAFF
TGTGCCAGCAGCCCCGGGACAGGGAACACTGAAGCTTTCTTT
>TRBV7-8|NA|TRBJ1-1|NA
CASSQGRDTEAFF
TGTGCCAGCAGCCAGGGGAGGGACACTGAAGCTTTCTTT
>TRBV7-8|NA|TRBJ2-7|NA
CASSFISYEQYF
TGTGCCAGCAGCTTTATCTCCTACGAGCAGTACTTC
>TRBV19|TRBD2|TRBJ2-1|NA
CASSIAAGGDHNEQFF
TGTGCCAGTAGTATAGCTGCGGGGGGCGACCACAATGAGCAGTTCTTC
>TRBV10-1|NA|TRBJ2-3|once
CASSDIPLAEFTDTQYF
TGCGCCAGCAGTGATATCCCACTAGCAGAGTTCACAGATACGCAGTATTTT
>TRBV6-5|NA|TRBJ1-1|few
CASSWTGGGTEAFF
TGTGCCAGCAGTTGGACGGGGGGGGGCACTGAAGCTTTCTTT
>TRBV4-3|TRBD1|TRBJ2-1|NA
CASSSDRVPYNEQFF
TGCGCCAGCAGTTCCGACAGGGTTCCCTACAATGAGCAGTTCTTC
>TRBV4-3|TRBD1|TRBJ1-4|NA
CASSQEGQGDEKLFF
TGCGCCAGCAGCCAAGAGGGACAGGGAGACGAAAAACTGTTTTTT
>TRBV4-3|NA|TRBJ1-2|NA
CASSQDSGVLGGYTF
TGCGCCAGCAGCCAAGACTCAGGGGTCCTAGGCGGCTACACCTTC
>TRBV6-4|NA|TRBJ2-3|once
CASSESWSSGLDTQYF
TGTGCCAGCAGTGAATCTTGGTCTTCAGGGTTGGATACGCAGTATTTT
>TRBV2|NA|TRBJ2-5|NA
CASSEAGNPQETQYF
TGTGCCAGCAGTGAGGCAGGGAACCCTCAAGAGACCCAGTACTTC
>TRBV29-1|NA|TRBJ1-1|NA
CSVDRPLNTEAFF
TGCAGCGTTGACAGGCCACTGAACACTGAAGCTTTCTTT
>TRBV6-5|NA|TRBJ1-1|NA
CASSYGGVLNTEAFF
TGTGCCAGCAGTTACGGGGGGGTTTTGAACACTGAAGCTTTCTTT
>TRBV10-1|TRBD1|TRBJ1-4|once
CASSETRQRGQGLEKLFF
TGCGCCAGCAGTGAGACCCGGCAACGTGGACAGGGTTTGGAAAAACTGTTTTTT
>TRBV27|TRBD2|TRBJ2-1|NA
CASSYLAGVMDEQFF
TGTGCCAGCAGTTATCTAGCGGGAGTCATGGATGAGCAGTTCTTC
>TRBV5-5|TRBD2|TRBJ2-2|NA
CASSPREGWTGELFF
TGTGCCAGCAGCCCACGGGAGGGTTGGACCGGGGAGCTGTTTTTT
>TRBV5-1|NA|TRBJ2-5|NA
CASSPLQGSETQYF
TGCGCCAGCAGCCCCTTACAGGGATCAGAGACCCAGTACTTC
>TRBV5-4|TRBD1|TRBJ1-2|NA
CASSQDRGYGYTF
TGTGCCAGCAGCCAGGACAGGGGGTACGGCTACACCTTC